The 3 T cell receptor beta chains given below trace back to one sample, sequenced in a study of CD8+ T cells in alopecia areata. Cells from pooled cutaneous lymph nodes were sorted by CD4, CD8alpha, NKG2D, NKG2ACE and other markers. Once RNA had been extracted, it was reverse transcribed into cDNA to act as the sequencing template. Assay: immunoSEQ multiplex PCR; the TCRdb copy retains only in-frame clones and omits some. This repertoire holds over 250,000 clones, and none appear only once. The sample taken for sequencing was CD4+ T cells sorted from a lymph node. The source is a C3H/HeJ mouse with alopecia areata. The strain's MHC haplotype is H2-k.

This clone was recorded a few times. Genes and germline are mouse. Read sequence stops 4 residues before the CDR3 end, and the germline J gene provides the missing end. Other nucleotide sequences from this sample produce the same CDR3. The V call is TRBV5, the J call TRBJ2-7, with D possibly being TRBD2 (6 bases). The germline V gene has CDR1 LGHNA and CDR2 YNLKQL (reference sequence). The CDR3 loop spans 12 amino acids. The DNA read from the CDR3 is TGTGCCAGCAGCCCCGGGGGGTAT. Encoded protein: CASSPGGY. The entire CDR3 reads CASSPGGYEQYF.

This clone was seen a handful of times. Gene names refer to mouse genes. The DNA ends 4 residues before the CDR3 does, and the rest of the CDR3 is filled in from the germline J gene. The chain joins TRBV1 to TRBJ2-4; the D gene is possibly TRBD2 (6 bases). Germline-derived CDR1 and CDR2 are NSQYPW and LRSPGD (reference sequence). The CDR3 extends over 14 amino acids. The CDR3 spells CTCSALDWRNTLYF. The DNA read from the CDR3 is TGCACCTGCAGTGCGCTCGACTGGCGGAAC.

In this sample, this clone turned up a few times. The genes and germline here are from mouse. The read finishes 4 residues shy of the CDR3 end, and the germline J gene is used to complete it. This rearrangement joins TRBV1 to TRBJ1-2; possibly TRBD1 for D (5 bases). Per germline, CDR1 NSQYPW and CDR2 LRSPGD (reference sequence). The CDR3 runs to 14 residues. Trimming shortened V by 1 base and J by 2 bases, and 8 bases separated the two germline ends. The CDR3 DNA, read in part, is TGCACCTGCAGTGCAGGAGGGGTCAACTCC. As protein: CTCSAGGVNS. The full-length CDR3 reads as CTCSAGGVNSDYTF. Looking up the rest from reference TRBV1 and TRBJ1-2 gives the full variable domain: VTLLEQNPRWRLVPRGQAVNLRCILKNSQYPWMSWYQQDLQKQLQWLFTLRSPGDKEVKSLPGADYLATRVTDTELRLQVANMSQGRTLYCTCSAGGVNSDYTFGSGTRLLVI.